What follows are 25 T cell receptor beta chains derived from one specimen sequenced in a study of shared clonotypes between healthy human individuals. The table came from immunoSEQ multiplex PCR; TCRdb's copy has only in-frame clones and leaves some out. This sample has approximately 1.5 million clones; 98% occur once, and the top ten carry under 0.45%. Specimen: naive CD4+ T cells sorted from blood. This sample's subset: CD45RA+ positively selected. The receptors stem from a man aged 25 to 40 in good health.

The chain joins TRBV10-1 to TRBJ2-1, with 11 bases lining up with TRBD2. Per the germline V gene, CDR1 is WNHNN and CDR2 is SYGVQD (reference sequence). V was pared by 8 bases and J by 5 bases, with 8 bases of the junction left unmatched. The CDR3 length is 15 residues. CDR3 in amino acids: CASSPGTSGDNEQFF. CDR3 DNA: TGCGCCAGCTCGCCCGGGACTAGCGGAGACAATGAGCAGTTCTTC.

The V and J genes are TRBV6-4 and TRBJ2-1; TRBD2 matches at 11 bases. Per germline, CDR1 MRHNA and CDR2 SNTAGT. This CDR3 comprises 15 residues. The ends lost 6 bases at V and 10 bases at J; junction bases unmatched: 11. The CDR3 loop reads CASSSWASGRSEQFF. The CDR3 nucleotides are TGTGCCAGCAGCTCTTGGGCTAGCGGGAGGAGCGAGCAGTTCTTC.

The chain has TRBV28 and TRBJ1-2; 7 nucleotides line up with TRBD1. Trimming at V came to 10 bases and at J to 7 bases, leaving 9 bases not matched to a gene. CDR1 and CDR2 (germline): MDHEN, SYDVKM. This CDR3 spans 12 amino acids. The CDR3 sequence: CANSPPGGGYTF. As DNA, the CDR3 is TGTGCCAACTCACCCCCAGGGGGTGGCTACACCTTC.

The V and J genes are TRBV7-2 and TRBJ2-7; unclear D gene. V lost 3 bases and J 4 bases, leaving 10 bases between the germline ends. CDR1 is SGHTA, CDR2 FQGNSA, per germline. This CDR3 comprises 13 residues. In DNA form, the CDR3 reads TGTGCCAGCAGCTTGTCCACCTTTTACGAGCAGTACTTC. This encodes CASSLSTFYEQYF.

This chain joins TRBV6-6 and TRBJ2-7; 11 nucleotides align to TRBD1. The CDR3 consists of 13 residues. The V segment lost 5 bases and the J segment 7 bases; nucleotides outside the gene matches: 4. From germline, CDR1 is MNHNY and CDR2 SVGAGI (reference sequence). For the CDR3, the DNA is TGTGCCAGCAGTCGGACAGGGGGCGGGGAGCAGTACTTC. Encoded protein: CASSRTGGGEQYF.

Written as DNA, the CDR3 is TGCAGCGTTGTAGGGCAGAGATTGAACACTGAAGCTTTCTTT. This translates into CSVVGQRLNTEAFF. This chain uses TRBV29-1 with TRBJ1-1; no clear D gene. The CDR3 runs to 14 residues. Trimming removed 4 bases at V and 0 bases at J, with 12 bases between. Looked up from germline, CDR1 is SQVTM and CDR2 is ANQGSEA. Looking up the rest from reference TRBV29-1 and TRBJ1-1 gives the full variable domain: SAVISQKPSRDICQRGTSLTIQCQVDSQVTMMFWYRQQPGQSLTLIATANQGSEATYESGFVIDKFPISRPNLTFSTLTVSNMSPEDSSIYLCSVVGQRLNTEAFFGQGTRLTVV.

This clone was seen once. The chain links TRBV14 to TRBJ2-6; D is unclear. Trimming took off 5 bases at V and 2 bases at J, with 16 bases between the two ends. This CDR3 region has 17 residues. Germline lookup yields CDR1 SGHDN and CDR2 FVKESK. The DNA for the CDR3 is TGTGCCAGCAGCGGTCGGATAGGCTTGACTGGGGCCAACGTCCTGACTTTC. It encodes CASSGRIGLTGANVLTF.

The rearrangement uses TRBV14 and TRBJ2-1, with D possibly being TRBD2 (6 bases). Germline lookup yields CDR1 SGHDN and CDR2 FVKESK. This CDR3 is built from 17 residues. V gave up 4 bases and J gave up 2 bases, with 18 bases separating them. The CDR3 is CASSRLEGGITYNEQFF. The DNA for the CDR3 is TGTGCCAGCAGCCGATTAGAGGGCGGGATCACCTACAATGAGCAGTTCTTC. The variable domain in full, completed from reference TRBV14 and TRBJ2-1, reads EAGVTQFPSHSVIEKGQTVTLRCDPISGHDNLYWYRRVMGKEIKFLLHFVKESKQDESGMPNNRFLAERTGGTYSTLKVQPAELEDSGVYFCASSRLEGGITYNEQFFGPGTRLTVL.

The chain recombines TRBV7-2 with TRBJ1-2, with a possible D match to TRBD1 (6 bases). This CDR3 region has 13 residues. The germline V and J ends were trimmed by 2 bases and 8 bases, with 12 bases remaining between them. Per germline, CDR1 SGHTA and CDR2 FQGNSA. The CDR3 region has the DNA TGTGCCAGCAGCTTATCAGGGGCGGAGGGCTACACCTTC. Its translation: CASSLSGAEGYTF.

The genes are TRBV7-6 and TRBJ2-4; TRBD2 aligns across 11 bases. V gave up 3 bases and J gave up 3 bases; unmatched junction bases: 4. The germline V gene encodes CDR1 SGHVS and CDR2 FNYEAQ. The CDR3 has 16 amino acids. The CDR3 protein is CASSLLAGGYKNIQYF. DNA of the CDR3: TGTGCCAGCAGCTTGCTAGCGGGAGGTTACAAAAACATTCAGTACTTC.

Concerning this clone: Additional DNA sequences in this sample encode the identical CDR3. V and J are TRBV9 and TRBJ2-7, with D tentatively TRBD1 (6 bases). The CDR3 runs to 15 residues. V was pared by 6 bases and J by 2 bases, with 18 bases between. Germline CDR1 reads SGDLS; CDR2 reads YYNGEE. The CDR3 reads CASTRGRDKTYEQYF. The CDR3 nucleotides read TGTGCCAGCACGAGGGGTCGGGACAAAACCTACGAGCAGTACTTC.

The rearrangement joins TRBV27 to TRBJ1-2; the D is unclear. CDR1 is MNHEY, CDR2 SMNVEV, per germline (reference sequence). CDR3 length: 14 residues. Deletions cut 6 bases from V and 1 base from J, with 12 bases between. The CDR3 spells CASSTPKLNYGYTF. The CDR3 DNA sequence: TGTGCCAGCAGCACCCCGAAGCTTAACTATGGCTACACCTTC.

The chain joins TRBV6-4 to TRBJ2-7; TRBD1 is a possible D gene (6 bases). V was cut by 7 bases and J by 3 bases, with 13 bases left in between. The CDR3 covers 13 residues. CDR1 and CDR2 from the germline V gene are MRHNA and SNTAGT. The CDR3 DNA sequence: TGTGCCAGCAATGGACAGTGTAACTACGAGCAGTACTTC. It translates to CASNGQCNYEQYF.

The rearrangement joins TRBV5-1 to TRBJ2-7, with 8 bases matching TRBD1. V lost 2 bases and J lost 3; bases outside the gene matches: 16. The CDR3 is made up of 18 amino acids. Germline CDR1 SGHRS, CDR2 YFSETQ. The CDR3 spells CASSFFLLTPGQDYEQYF. CDR3 nucleotides: TGCGCCAGCAGCTTTTTCTTACTTACTCCGGGACAGGACTACGAGCAGTACTTC.

Notes on this clone: The identical CDR3 is also encoded by other nucleotide sequences in the sample. The CDR3 loop is CASSYRQSYEQYF. The CDR3 coding sequence is TGTGCCAGCAGTTACCGACAGTCCTACGAGCAGTACTTC. The genes are TRBV6-5 and TRBJ2-7; D may be TRBD1 (5 bases). Germline V gene data show CDR1 as MNHEY and CDR2 as SVGAGI. V was trimmed by 2 bases and J by 1 base, leaving 6 bases between them. The CDR3 runs to 13 residues.

The count of this clone is one. The chain combines TRBV18 with TRBJ1-2, with 7 bases fitting TRBD1. There are 15 residues in the CDR3. The ends lost 3 bases at V and 6 bases at J; junction bases unmatched: 10. CDR1 is KGHSH and CDR2 is LQKENI in the germline V gene. CDR3 loop: CASSPPVDRFHGYTF. Written as DNA, the CDR3 is TGTGCCAGCTCACCTCCGGTGGACAGGTTTCATGGCTACACCTTC.

This chain links TRBV6-1 with TRBJ2-7; TRBD2 matches at 10 bases. The germline V gene encodes CDR1 MNHNS and CDR2 SASEGT. The CDR3 covers 14 residues. The J segment lost 0 bases and the V segment lost 4 bases, leaving 0 bases of the junction unmatched. The CDR3 DNA reads TGTGCCAGCAGTGCTAGCGGGAGCTCCTACGAGCAGTACTTC. This sequence encodes CASSASGSSYEQYF.

The V and J genes are TRBV27 and TRBJ2-7; 8 nucleotides align to TRBD2. Germline CDR1 and CDR2: MNHEY and SMNVEV (reference sequence). V was clipped by 8 bases and J by 4 bases; unmatched bases: 4. The CDR3 extends over 12 amino acids. CDR3: CASPTGGYEQYF. CDR3 nucleotide sequence: TGTGCCAGCCCCACGGGGGGGTACGAGCAGTACTTC.

This chain uses TRBV7-2 with TRBJ2-7; TRBD1 aligns across 8 bases. The CDR3 sequence is 14 residues long. Germline V gene lookup returns CDR1 SGHTA and CDR2 FQGNSA. Trimming removed 2 bases from V and 4 bases from J; junction bases left unmatched: 4. CDR3 loop: CASSLHRGTYEQYF. The CDR3 nucleotides are TGTGCCAGCAGCTTACACAGGGGGACTTACGAGCAGTACTTC. Full variable domain (missing parts from reference TRBV7-2 and TRBJ2-7): GAGVSQSPSNKVTEKGKDVELRCDPISGHTALYWYRQSLGQGLEFLIYFQGNSAPDKSGLPSDRFSAERTGGSVSTLTIQRTQQEDSAVYLCASSLHRGTYEQYFGPGTRLTVT.

This chain joins TRBV5-5 and TRBJ1-5, with D possibly TRBD1 on 5 matching bases. Germline assignment: CDR1 SGHKS and CDR2 YYEKEE (reference sequence). There are 15 residues in the CDR3. Trimming removed 2 bases from V and 0 bases from J, with 9 bases in between. CDR3 sequence: CASSFRQFSNQPQHF. CDR3 nucleotides: TGTGCCAGCAGCTTCAGACAGTTTAGCAATCAGCCCCAGCATTTT.

CDR3 sequence reads: CASSPGTGIYYGYTF. The CDR3 coding sequence is TGTGCCAGCAGCCCGGGGACAGGTATTTACTATGGCTACACCTTC. The J gene is TRBJ1-2, the V gene TRBV11-2; 8 bases map to TRBD1. V shed 5 bases and J 3 bases; nucleotides not matched to a gene: 8. This CDR3 region has 15 residues. Germline V lookup: CDR1 SGHAT, CDR2 FQNNGV.

The chain links TRBV2 to TRBJ1-3; D remains unclear. Germline-derived CDR1 and CDR2 are SNHLY and FYNNEI. The length of the CDR3 is 11 residues. The germline V and J ends were trimmed by 4 bases and 2 bases, with 0 bases remaining between them. The CDR3 nucleotides are TGTGCCAGCAGTGCTGGAAACACCATATATTTT. Translated: CASSAGNTIYF.

This rearrangement joins TRBV5-1 to TRBJ1-1; D gene uncertain. The germline V and J ends were trimmed by 2 bases and 9 bases, with 23 bases remaining between them. Germline CDR1 SGHRS, CDR2 YFSETQ. The CDR3 covers 16 residues. The CDR3 DNA follows: TGCGCCAGCAGCTTCGGACCCCCTAGTTCCCGAACCAAAGCTTTCTTT. Residues: CASSFGPPSSRTKAFF.

The V call is TRBV7-6, the J call TRBJ2-7; D remains ambiguous. Trimming removed 5 bases from V and 3 bases from J, with 11 bases in between. CDR3 length: 13 residues. Germline V gene sequence: CDR1 SGHVS, CDR2 FNYEAQ. For the CDR3, the DNA is TGTGCCAGCAGCCCAAGGAACCTCTACGAGCAGTACTTC. Translating it yields CASSPRNLYEQYF.

The chain joins TRBV19 to TRBJ2-1; a weak D match, TRBD2 (6 bases). Germline CDR1 reads LNHDA; CDR2 reads SQIVND (reference sequence). Trimming pared 3 bases from V and 3 bases from J, leaving 24 bases between. This CDR3 has 19 residues. The CDR3 sequence: CASSIQHPVGRIIYNEQFF. The CDR3 DNA reads TGTGCCAGTAGTATTCAGCACCCAGTGGGGAGGATAATCTACAATGAGCAGTTCTTC.